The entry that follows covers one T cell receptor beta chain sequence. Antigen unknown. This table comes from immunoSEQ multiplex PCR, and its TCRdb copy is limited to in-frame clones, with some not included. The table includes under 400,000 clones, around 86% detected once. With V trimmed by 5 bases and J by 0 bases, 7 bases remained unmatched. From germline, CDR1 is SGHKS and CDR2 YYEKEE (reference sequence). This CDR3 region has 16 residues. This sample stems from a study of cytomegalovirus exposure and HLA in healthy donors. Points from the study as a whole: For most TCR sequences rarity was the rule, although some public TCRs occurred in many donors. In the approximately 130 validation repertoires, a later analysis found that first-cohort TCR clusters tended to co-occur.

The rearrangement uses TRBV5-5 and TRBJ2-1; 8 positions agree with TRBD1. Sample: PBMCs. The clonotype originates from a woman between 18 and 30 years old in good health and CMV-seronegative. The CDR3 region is CASSPQGANSYNEQFF. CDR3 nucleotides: TGTGCCAGCAGTCCTCAGGGGGCGAACTCCTACAATGAGCAGTTCTTC.